Each of the 6 T cell receptor beta chains below was sequenced from the same sample in a study of OX40 agonist ivuxolimab in advanced cancers. To prepare the library, the immunoSEQ multiplex PCR assay was applied. TCRdb took this table from immuneACCESS and kept in-frame rearrangements with V and J called. Such tables lack part of the clones; where checked against another copy, unresolved V genes explain under half of the gap, and the rest is unexplained. The table for this sample lists tens of thousands of clones; roughly 85% of them were counted only once. Of the sample, approximately 40% is held by the ten largest clones. The sample here was CD4+ or CD8+ T cells sorted from blood, taken in a trial of the OX40 agonist ivuxolimab. All receptors derive from an adult with an advanced solid tumor such as melanoma, head and neck, liver or kidney cancer.

The V and J genes are TRBV30 and TRBJ2-1; 10 positions match TRBD2. With 4 bases clipped from V and 12 bases from J, the junction kept 6 bases outside the gene matches. The CDR3 is 12 residues long. The germline CDR1 and CDR2 sequences are GTSNPN and SVGIG (reference sequence). The CDR3 coding sequence is TGTGCCTGGACTAGCGGGGGCCCCGGGCAGTTCTTC. It yields the protein CAWTSGGPGQFF.

The V gene is TRBV27, the J gene TRBJ2-7; D might be TRBD1 or TRBD2, each matching 5 bases. From germline, CDR1 is MNHEY and CDR2 SMNVEV (reference sequence). This CDR3 contains 12 residues. V was cut by 2 bases and J by 3 bases, with 5 bases left in between. CDR3 DNA sequence: TGTGCCAGCAGTTTAGGGGGCTACGAGCAGTACTTC. It is translated as CASSLGGYEQYF.

The chain joins TRBV5-5 to TRBJ2-2; no definite D call. CDR1 and CDR2 (germline): SGHKS, YYEKEE (reference sequence). Trimming cost V 4 bases and J 3 bases, with 10 bases left between them. The CDR3 runs to 14 residues. The CDR3 DNA sequence: TGTGCCAGCAGCCGAGGCGAGGACACCGGGGAGCTGTTTTTT. Translated, it gives CASSRGEDTGELFF.

There are a few counts of this clone. The V and J genes are TRBV6-4 and TRBJ2-1; 7 nucleotides match TRBD2. V lost 3 bases and J lost 3; bases outside the gene matches: 5. The germline V gene encodes CDR1 MRHNA and CDR2 SNTAGT. This CDR3 has 15 amino acids. Here the CDR3 reads CASSEESGDYNEQFF. In nucleotides, the CDR3 is TGTGCCAGCAGTGAAGAAAGCGGGGACTACAATGAGCAGTTCTTC.

The V gene is TRBV2, the J gene TRBJ1-1, with TRBD1 identical over 8 bases. V shed 5 bases, J shed 1 base, and the junction held 9 bases outside the gene matches. The germline gives CDR1 SNHLY, CDR2 FYNNEI. The length of the CDR3 is 16 residues. CDR3 in DNA: TGTGCCAGCAGTAATGAACCGGACAGGGAGAACACTGAAGCTTTCTTT. This codes for CASSNEPDRENTEAFF.

The rearrangement joins TRBV19 to TRBJ2-1; D unclear. V dropped 1 base and J dropped 1 base, with 8 bases sitting between them. CDR3 length: 15 residues. Germline V lookup: CDR1 LNHDA, CDR2 SQIVND (reference sequence). The CDR3 sequence is CASSIVIGSYNEQFF. In nucleotides, the CDR3 is TGTGCCAGTAGTATAGTTATTGGGTCCTACAATGAGCAGTTCTTC.